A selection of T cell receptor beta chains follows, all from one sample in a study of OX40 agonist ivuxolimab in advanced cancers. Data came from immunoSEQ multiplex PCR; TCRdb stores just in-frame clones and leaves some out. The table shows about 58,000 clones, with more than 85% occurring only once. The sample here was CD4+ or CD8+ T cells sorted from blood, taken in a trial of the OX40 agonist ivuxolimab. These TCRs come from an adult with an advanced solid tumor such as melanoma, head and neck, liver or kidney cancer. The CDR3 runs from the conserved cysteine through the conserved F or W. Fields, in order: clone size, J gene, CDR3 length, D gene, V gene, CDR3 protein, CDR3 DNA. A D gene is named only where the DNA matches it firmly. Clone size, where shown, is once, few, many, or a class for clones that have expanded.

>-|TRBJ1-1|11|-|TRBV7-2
CASSLSTEAFF
TGTGCCAGCAGCTTATCCACTGAAGCTTTCTTT
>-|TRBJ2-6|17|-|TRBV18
CASSFSRGPSGANVLTF
TGTGCCAGCTCATTCAGCAGGGGTCCCTCTGGGGCCAACGTCCTGACTTTC
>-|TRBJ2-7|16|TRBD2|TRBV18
CASSLILAGAGSEQYF
TGTGCCAGCTCACTAATACTAGCGGGAGCGGGCTCCGAGCAGTACTTC
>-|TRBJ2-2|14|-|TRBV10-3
CAIRTGDQIGELFF
TGTGCCATCAGAACCGGGGACCAAATCGGGGAGCTGTTTTTT
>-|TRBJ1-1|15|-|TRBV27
CASSSSIRGNTEAFF
TGTGCCAGCAGTTCCAGCATCCGGGGGAACACTGAAGCTTTCTTT
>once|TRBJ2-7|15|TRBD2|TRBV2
CASKTSGLGLGEQYF
TGTGCCAGCAAGACTAGCGGACTAGGGCTGGGGGAGCAGTACTTC
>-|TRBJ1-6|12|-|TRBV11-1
CASSLRNSPLHF
TGTGCCAGCAGCTTACGGAATTCACCCCTCCACTTT
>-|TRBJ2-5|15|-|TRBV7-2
CASSQWDTEQETQYF
TGTGCCAGCAGCCAATGGGACACCGAGCAAGAGACCCAGTACTTC
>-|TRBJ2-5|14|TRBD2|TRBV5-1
CASSLELAGVSQYF
TGCGCCAGCAGCTTGGAACTAGCGGGAGTGTCCCAGTACTTC
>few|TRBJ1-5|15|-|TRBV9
CASSESPTGNQPQHF
TGTGCCAGCAGCGAAAGTCCCACAGGGAATCAGCCCCAGCATTTT
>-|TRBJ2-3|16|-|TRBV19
CASTPVAGWSPDTQYF
TGTGCCAGTACCCCCGTGGCAGGGTGGTCCCCAGATACGCAGTATTTT
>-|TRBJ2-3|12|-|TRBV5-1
CASSFMTDTQYF
TGCGCCAGCAGCTTTATGACAGATACGCAGTATTTT
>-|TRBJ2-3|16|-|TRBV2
CASSKSRDSRTDTQYF
TGTGCCAGCAGCAAATCAAGGGACTCCCGAACGGATACGCAGTATTTT
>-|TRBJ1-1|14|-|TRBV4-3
CASSHEQQNTEAFF
TGCGCCAGCAGCCATGAACAGCAGAACACTGAAGCTTTCTTT
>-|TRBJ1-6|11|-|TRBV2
CASRQEPPLHF
TGTGCCAGCAGGCAGGAGCCACCCCTCCACTTT
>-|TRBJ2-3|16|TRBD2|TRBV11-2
CASSSVAGERTDTQYF
TGTGCCAGCAGCTCTGTAGCGGGAGAAAGAACAGATACGCAGTATTTT
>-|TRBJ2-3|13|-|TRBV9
CASSVAPADTQYF
TGTGCCAGCAGCGTAGCTCCCGCAGATACGCAGTATTTT
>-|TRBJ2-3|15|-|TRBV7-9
CASSLDGPSTDTQYF
TGTGCCAGCAGCTTAGATGGTCCCAGCACAGATACGCAGTATTTT
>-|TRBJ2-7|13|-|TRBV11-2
CASSLGSSYEQYF
TGTGCCAGCAGCTTAGGGAGCTCCTACGAGCAGTACTTC
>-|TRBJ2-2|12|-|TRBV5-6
CASSLVSGELFF
TGTGCCAGCAGCTTGGTTTCCGGGGAGCTGTTTTTT
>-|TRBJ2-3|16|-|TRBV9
CASSVGEGGPGRTQYF
TGTGCCAGCAGCGTAGGGGAGGGGGGACCAGGGCGTACGCAGTATTTT
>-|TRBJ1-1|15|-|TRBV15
CATSISLTGNTEAFF
TGTGCCACCAGCATAAGCTTGACAGGGAACACTGAAGCTTTCTTT
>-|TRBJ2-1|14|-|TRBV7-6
CASSLALASDEQFF
TGTGCCAGCAGCTTAGCCCTAGCGAGCGATGAGCAGTTCTTC
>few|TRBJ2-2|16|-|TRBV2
CASREDRGVNTGELFF
TGTGCCAGCAGAGAGGATCGAGGCGTGAACACTGGGGAGCTGTTTTTT
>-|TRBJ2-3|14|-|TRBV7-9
CASSLVDSTDTQYF
TGTGCCAGCAGCTTAGTGGACAGCACAGATACGCAGTATTTT
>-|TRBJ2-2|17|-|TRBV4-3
CASSIRTGSANTGELFF
TGCGCCAGCAGCATACGCACGGGTAGCGCGAACACCGGGGAGCTGTTTTTT
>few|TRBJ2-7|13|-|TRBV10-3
CAISGPLYYEQYF
TGTGCCATCAGTGGACCACTTTACTACGAGCAGTACTTC
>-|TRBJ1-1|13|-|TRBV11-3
CASSFQENTEAFF
TGTGCCAGCAGCTTCCAAGAGAACACTGAAGCTTTCTTT
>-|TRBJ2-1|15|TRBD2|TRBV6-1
CASSGLAGPYNEQFF
TGTGCCAGCTCAGGACTAGCGGGACCCTACAATGAGCAGTTCTTC
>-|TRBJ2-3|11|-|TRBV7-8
CASSLLNTQYF
TGTGCCAGCAGCTTGTTAAATACGCAGTATTTT
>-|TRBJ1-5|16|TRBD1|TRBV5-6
CASSLWTRDREGPQHF
TGTGCCAGCAGCCTGTGGACCAGGGACAGGGAAGGGCCCCAGCATTTT
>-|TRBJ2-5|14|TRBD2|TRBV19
CASGVSGRGETQYF
TGTGCCAGTGGTGTTAGCGGGAGAGGCGAGACCCAGTACTTC
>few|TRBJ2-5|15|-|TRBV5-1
CASSRKAGNQETQYF
TGCGCCAGCAGCCGGAAGGCGGGAAACCAAGAGACCCAGTACTTC
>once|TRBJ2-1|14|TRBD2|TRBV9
CASSILAANNEQFF
TGTGCCAGCAGCATACTAGCGGCTAACAATGAGCAGTTCTTC
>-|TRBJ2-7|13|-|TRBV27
CASSPRRGLEQYF
TGTGCCAGCAGTCCCCGGAGGGGGTTGGAGCAGTACTTC
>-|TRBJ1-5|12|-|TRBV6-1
CASRDSNQPQHF
TGTGCCAGCAGGGATAGCAATCAGCCCCAGCATTTT
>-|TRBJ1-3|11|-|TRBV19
CATRTADTIYF
TGTGCCACCCGAACGGCCGACACCATATATTTT
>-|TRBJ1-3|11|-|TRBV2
CASAAGNTIYF
TGTGCCAGCGCGGCGGGAAACACCATATATTTT
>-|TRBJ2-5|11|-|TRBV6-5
CASRGLETQYF
TGTGCCAGCAGGGGGCTGGAGACCCAGTACTTC
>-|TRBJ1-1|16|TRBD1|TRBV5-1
CASSYLQGARRTEAFF
TGCGCCAGCAGCTACCTACAGGGGGCAAGGAGAACTGAAGCTTTCTTT
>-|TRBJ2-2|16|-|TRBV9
CASSVFELANTGELFF
TGTGCCAGCAGCGTTTTCGAACTAGCGAACACCGGGGAGCTGTTTTTT
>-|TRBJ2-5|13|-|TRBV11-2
CASSFGRQETQYF
TGTGCCAGCAGCTTCGGACGGCAAGAGACCCAGTACTTC
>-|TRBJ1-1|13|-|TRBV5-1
CASSLEAGSGAFF
TGCGCCAGCAGCTTGGAGGCGGGTTCGGGAGCTTTCTTT
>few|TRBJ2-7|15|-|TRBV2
CASSEALPLVYEQYF
TGTGCCAGCAGTGAAGCGCTCCCGCTAGTCTACGAGCAGTACTTC
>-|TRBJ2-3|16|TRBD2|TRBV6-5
CASSSQREGSTDTQYF
TGTGCCAGCAGTTCCCAGCGGGAGGGAAGCACAGATACGCAGTATTTT
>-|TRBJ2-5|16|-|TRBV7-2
CASSLAHDSTQETQYF
TGTGCCAGCAGCTTAGCCCATGACAGCACCCAAGAGACCCAGTACTTC
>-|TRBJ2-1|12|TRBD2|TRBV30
CAWGEGRVEQFF
TGTGCCTGGGGGGAGGGCCGGGTCGAGCAGTTCTTC
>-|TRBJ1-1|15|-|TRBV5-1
CASSLDPGAVTEAFF
TGCGCCAGCAGCTTGGATCCGGGGGCAGTCACTGAAGCTTTCTTT